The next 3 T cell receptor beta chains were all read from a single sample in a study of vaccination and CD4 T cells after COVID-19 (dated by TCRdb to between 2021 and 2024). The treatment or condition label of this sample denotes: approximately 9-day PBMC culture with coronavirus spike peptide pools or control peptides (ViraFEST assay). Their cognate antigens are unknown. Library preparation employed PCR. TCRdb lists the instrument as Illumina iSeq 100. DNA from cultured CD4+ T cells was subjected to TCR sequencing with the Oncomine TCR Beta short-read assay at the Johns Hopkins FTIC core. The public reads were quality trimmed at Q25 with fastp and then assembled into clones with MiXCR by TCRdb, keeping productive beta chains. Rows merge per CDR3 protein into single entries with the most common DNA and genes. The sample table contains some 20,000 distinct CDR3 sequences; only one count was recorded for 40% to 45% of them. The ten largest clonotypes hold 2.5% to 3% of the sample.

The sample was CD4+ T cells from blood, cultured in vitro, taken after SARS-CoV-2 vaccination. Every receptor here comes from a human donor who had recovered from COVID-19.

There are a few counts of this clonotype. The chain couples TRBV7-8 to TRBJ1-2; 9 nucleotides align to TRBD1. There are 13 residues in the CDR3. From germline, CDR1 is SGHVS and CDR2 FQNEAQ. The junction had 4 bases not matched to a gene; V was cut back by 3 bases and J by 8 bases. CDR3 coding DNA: TGTGCCAGCAGCTTGGGGACAGGGCACGGCTACACCTTC. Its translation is CASSLGTGHGYTF.

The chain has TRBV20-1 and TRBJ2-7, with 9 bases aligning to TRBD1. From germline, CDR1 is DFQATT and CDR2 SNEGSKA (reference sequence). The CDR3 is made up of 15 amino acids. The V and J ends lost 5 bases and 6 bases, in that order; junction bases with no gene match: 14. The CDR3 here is CSALSPGQGLVEQYF. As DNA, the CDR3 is TGCAGTGCTCTGTCCCCGGGACAGGGCCTGGTCGAGCAGTACTTC.

The DNA for the CDR3 is TGTGCCAGCAGTTCGGACGGGATATGGGGCTACACCTTC. This sequence encodes CASSSDGIWGYTF. The rearrangement joins TRBV28 to TRBJ1-2; D not resolved. Trimming removed 4 bases from V and 8 bases from J, with 14 bases in between. This CDR3 region has 13 residues. In germline, CDR1 is MDHEN, CDR2 SYDVKM.